The rows below give T cell receptor beta chains drawn from one sample of a study of cytomegalovirus exposure and HLA in healthy donors. Using immunoSEQ multiplex PCR, the repertoire was profiled, and TCRdb retains in-frame clones only, with some absent. The data contain over 80,000 clones, over 75% of them singletons. Sequencing was done on a sample of PBMCs. The receptor set was obtained from a man in his forties in good health and CMV-seropositive. Both conserved end residues are part of each CDR3. A D gene is named only where the DNA matches it firmly. Part of the rows lack a size; the others show once, few, many or a class for expanded clones.

size,V,J,D,CDR3,DNA
once,TRBV14,TRBJ1-3,TRBD1,CASSSGQGGNTIYF,TGTGCCAGCAGCTCCGGACAGGGGGGAAACACCATATATTTT
.,TRBV12-5,TRBJ2-5,.,CASALGGKGTQYF,TGTGCTAGTGCCTTGGGGGGAAAGGGGACCCAGTACTTC
.,TRBV5-6,TRBJ1-1,TRBD1,CASSSLGGAEGGAFF,TGTGCCAGCAGCTCCTTAGGGGGCGCCGAAGGGGGGGCTTTCTTT
.,TRBV19,TRBJ2-7,.,CATGRNAYEQYF,TGTGCCACCGGTCGAAATGCGTACGAGCAGTACTTC
.,TRBV2,TRBJ1-2,TRBD1,CASGTGRDYGYTF,TGTGCCAGTGGGACAGGGAGAGACTATGGCTACACCTTC
.,TRBV11-2,TRBJ2-2,TRBD2,CASSPGGFGELFF,TGTGCCAGCAGCCCCGGGGGGTTCGGGGAGCTGTTTTTT
.,TRBV7-2,TRBJ2-1,.,CASSFLAQNNEQFF,TGTGCCAGCAGCTTCCTAGCGCAAAACAATGAGCAGTTCTTC
once,TRBV19,TRBJ1-3,.,CASSILGPGNTIYF,TGTGCCAGTAGTATCTTGGGGCCTGGAAACACCATATATTTT
.,TRBV25-1,TRBJ1-2,.,CASSEGSYGYTF,TGTGCCAGCAGTGAAGGGAGCTATGGCTACACCTTC
.,TRBV6-5,TRBJ1-3,TRBD1,CASRARRGYGNTIYF,TGTGCCAGCAGGGCTCGCAGGGGGTACGGAAACACCATATATTTT
few,TRBV5-8,TRBJ2-3,.,CASSLVLDTQYF,TGTGCCAGCAGCTTGGTTCTAGATACGCAGTATTTT
.,TRBV7-3,TRBJ2-3,TRBD1,CASSNRGGTDTQYF,TGTGCCAGCAGCAACAGGGGAGGCACAGATACGCAGTATTTT
.,TRBV2,TRBJ2-1,TRBD1,CASNPGQGVKEQFF,TGTGCCAGCAATCCGGGACAGGGGGTCAAAGAGCAGTTCTTC
once,TRBV19,TRBJ1-4,.,CASSIFGATNEKLFF,TGTGCCAGTAGTATTTTCGGTGCAACTAATGAAAAACTGTTTTTT
.,TRBV28,TRBJ2-1,.,CASSLVGGAGDEQFF,TGTGCCAGCAGTTTAGTTGGGGGCGCGGGGGATGAGCAGTTCTTC